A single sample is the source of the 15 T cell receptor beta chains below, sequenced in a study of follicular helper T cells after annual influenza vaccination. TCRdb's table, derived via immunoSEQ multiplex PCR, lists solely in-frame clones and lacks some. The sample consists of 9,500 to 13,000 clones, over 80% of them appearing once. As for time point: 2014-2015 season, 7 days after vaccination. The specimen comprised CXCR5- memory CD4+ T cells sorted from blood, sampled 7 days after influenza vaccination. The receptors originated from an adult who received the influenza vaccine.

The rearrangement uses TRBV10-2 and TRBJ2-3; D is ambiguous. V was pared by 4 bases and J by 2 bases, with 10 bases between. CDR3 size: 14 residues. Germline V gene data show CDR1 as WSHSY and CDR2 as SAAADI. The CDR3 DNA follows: TGCGCCAGCAGTGTCTCGAGGTCCACAGATACGCAGTATTTT. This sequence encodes CASSVSRSTDTQYF.

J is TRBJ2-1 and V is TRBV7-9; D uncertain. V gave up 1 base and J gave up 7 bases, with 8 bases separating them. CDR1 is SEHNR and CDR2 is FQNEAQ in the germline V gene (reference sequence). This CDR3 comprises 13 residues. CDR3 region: CASSLGFANEQFF. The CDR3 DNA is TGTGCCAGCAGCTTAGGTTTCGCTAATGAGCAGTTCTTC.

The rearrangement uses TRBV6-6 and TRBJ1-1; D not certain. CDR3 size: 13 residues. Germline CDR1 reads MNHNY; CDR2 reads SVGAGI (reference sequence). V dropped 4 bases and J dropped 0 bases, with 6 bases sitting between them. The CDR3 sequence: CASSSHMNTEAFF. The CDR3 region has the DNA TGTGCCAGCAGTTCCCACATGAACACTGAAGCTTTCTTT.

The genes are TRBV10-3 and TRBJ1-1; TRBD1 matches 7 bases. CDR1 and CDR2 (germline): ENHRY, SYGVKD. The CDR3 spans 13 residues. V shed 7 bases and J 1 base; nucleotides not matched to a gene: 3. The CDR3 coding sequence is TGTGCCATCAAGGGGGCCGGGAACACTGAAGCTTTCTTT. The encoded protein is CAIKGAGNTEAFF.

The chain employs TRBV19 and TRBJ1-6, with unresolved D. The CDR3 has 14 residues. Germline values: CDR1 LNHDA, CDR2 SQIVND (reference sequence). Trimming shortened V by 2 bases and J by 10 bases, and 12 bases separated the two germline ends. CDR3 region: CASSIWSAGSPLHF. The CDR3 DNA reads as TGTGCCAGTAGTATATGGTCTGCGGGCTCACCCCTCCACTTT.

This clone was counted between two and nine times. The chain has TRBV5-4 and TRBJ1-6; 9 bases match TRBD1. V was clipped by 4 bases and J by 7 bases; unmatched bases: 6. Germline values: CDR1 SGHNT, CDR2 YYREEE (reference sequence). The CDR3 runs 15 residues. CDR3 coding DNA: TGTGCCAGCAGCCAGCGGACAGGGGAGAATTCACCCCTCCACTTT. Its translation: CASSQRTGENSPLHF.

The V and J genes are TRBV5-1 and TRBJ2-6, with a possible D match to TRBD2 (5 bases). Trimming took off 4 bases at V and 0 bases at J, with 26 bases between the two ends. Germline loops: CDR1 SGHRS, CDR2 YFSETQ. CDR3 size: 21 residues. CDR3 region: CASSPLLSRGSRHSGANVLTF. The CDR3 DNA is TGCGCCAGCAGCCCACTACTATCGAGAGGGTCTCGACACTCTGGGGCCAACGTCCTGACTTTC.

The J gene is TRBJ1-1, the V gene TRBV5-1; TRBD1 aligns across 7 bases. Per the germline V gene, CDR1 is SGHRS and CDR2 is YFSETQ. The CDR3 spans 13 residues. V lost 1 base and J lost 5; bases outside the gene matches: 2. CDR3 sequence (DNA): TGCGCCAGCAGCTTGACAGGGGAAACTGAAGCTTTCTTT. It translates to CASSLTGETEAFF.

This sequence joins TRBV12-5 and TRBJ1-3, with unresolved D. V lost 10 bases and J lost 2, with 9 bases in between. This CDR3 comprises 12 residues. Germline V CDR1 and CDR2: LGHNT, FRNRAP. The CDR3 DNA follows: TGTGCTAAGTTTAAGCCTGGAAACACCATATATTTT. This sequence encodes CAKFKPGNTIYF.

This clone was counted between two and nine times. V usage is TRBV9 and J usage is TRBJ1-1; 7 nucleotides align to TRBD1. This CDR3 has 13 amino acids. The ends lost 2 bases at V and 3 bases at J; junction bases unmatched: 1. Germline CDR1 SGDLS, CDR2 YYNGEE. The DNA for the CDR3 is TGTGCCAGCAGCGTCGGACAGGACACTGAAGCTTTCTTT. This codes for CASSVGQDTEAFF.

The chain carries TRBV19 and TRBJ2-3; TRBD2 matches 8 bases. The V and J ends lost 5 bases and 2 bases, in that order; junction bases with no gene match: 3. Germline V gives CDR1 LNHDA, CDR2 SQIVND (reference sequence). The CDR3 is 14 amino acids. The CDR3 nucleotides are TGTGCCAGTAGTCAAGCGGGGGCCACAGATACGCAGTATTTT. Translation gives CASSQAGATDTQYF.

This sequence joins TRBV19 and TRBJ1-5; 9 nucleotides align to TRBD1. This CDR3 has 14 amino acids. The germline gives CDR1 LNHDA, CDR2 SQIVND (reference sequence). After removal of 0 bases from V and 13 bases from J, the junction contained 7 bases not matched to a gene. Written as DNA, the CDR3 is TGTGCCAGTAGTATAGATCGGGTCGGACAGGGGCAGCATTTT. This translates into CASSIDRVGQGQHF.

The chain's CDR3 is CASSLAGANTEAFF. Written as DNA, the CDR3 is TGTGCCAGCAGCTTAGCTGGGGCCAACACTGAAGCTTTCTTT. The rearrangement joins TRBV11-2 to TRBJ1-1; maybe TRBD1 (5 bases). The germline CDR1 and CDR2 sequences are SGHAT and FQNNGV. The CDR3 consists of 14 residues. Trimming shortened V by 1 base and J by 2 bases, and 8 bases separated the two germline ends.

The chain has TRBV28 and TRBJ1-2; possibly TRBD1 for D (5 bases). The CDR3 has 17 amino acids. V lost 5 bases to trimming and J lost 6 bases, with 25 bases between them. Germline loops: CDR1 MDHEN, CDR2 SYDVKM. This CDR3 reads CASSGLDWEGTVNGYTF. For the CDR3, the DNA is TGTGCCAGCAGTGGCCTAGACTGGGAGGGGACGGTGAATGGCTACACCTTC.

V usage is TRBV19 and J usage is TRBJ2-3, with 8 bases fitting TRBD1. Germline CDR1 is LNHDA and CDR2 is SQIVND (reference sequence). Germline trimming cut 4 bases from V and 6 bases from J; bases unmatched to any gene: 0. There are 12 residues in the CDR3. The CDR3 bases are TGTGCCAGTAGTAACAGGGGGGATACGCAGTATTTT. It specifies CASSNRGDTQYF.